Below, 11 T cell receptor beta chains from the same sample are listed, as sequenced in a study of T cell repertoires in cytomegalovirus infection (dated by TCRdb to about 2019). These reads were obtained on an Illumina HiSeq 1500. The public reads were run again by TCRdb, first through fastp at Q25 and then through MiXCR, and only productive beta chains were kept. A single entry per CDR3 protein holds the most common genes and DNA from its merged rows. This sample gives some 350,000 distinct CDR3 sequences in total; 15% to 20% of them show up just once. Clones ranked in the top ten supply under 9% of the sample. The material sequenced was PBMCs. The receptors shown here come from a human donor in good health (CMV status not recorded). Some clones in this sample may be carry-over from other donors' samples.

The chain links TRBV12-3 or TRBV12-4 to TRBJ1-1, with D uncertain. This CDR3 has 14 residues. Trimming removed 6 bases at V and 1 base at J, with 12 bases between. The CDR3 DNA reads TGTGCCAGCAGCCAAATGGGAGCGAACACTGAAGCTTTCTTT. Protein sequence: CASSQMGANTEAFF.

This clonotype has a handful of counts. The V and J genes are TRBV5-4 and TRBJ1-1, with unresolved D. This CDR3 is built from 14 residues. Germline V gene sequence: CDR1 SGHNT, CDR2 YYREEE (reference sequence). The V and J ends lost 1 base and 3 bases respectively, with 10 bases between them. CDR3: CASSLKKRYTEAFF. CDR3 in DNA: TGTGCCAGCAGCTTGAAAAAGCGATACACTGAAGCTTTCTTT.

This clonotype occurred many times. CDR3 region: CASSAQGDQPQHF. CDR3 nucleotide sequence: TGTGCCAGCAGCGCACAGGGGGATCAGCCCCAGCATTTT. V gene TRBV7-9 combines with J gene TRBJ1-5, with 8 bases matching TRBD1. This CDR3 has 13 amino acids. The V segment lost 5 bases and the J segment 5 bases; nucleotides outside the gene matches: 2. The V gene's germline CDR1 is SEHNR and CDR2 FQNEAQ (reference sequence).

This clonotype was counted at least ten times. At one end the junction does not follow the germline gene, possibly because of a read error. V and J are TRBV12-3 or TRBV12-4 and TRBJ2-6; D not resolved. The length of the CDR3 is 15 residues. The CDR3 sequence is CASSLGAAGANVLTF. The CDR3 DNA reads TGTGCCAGCAGCTTAGGAGCAGCTGGGGCCAACGTCCTGACTTTC.

J is TRBJ2-7 and V is TRBV18, with 7 bases aligning to TRBD1. Germline V gene lookup returns CDR1 KGHSH and CDR2 LQKENI. The J segment lost 3 bases and the V segment lost 3 bases, leaving 5 bases of the junction unmatched. This CDR3 contains 14 residues. In DNA, the CDR3 is TGTGCCAGCTCACCGCTCGGACAGGACTACGAGCAGTACTTC. Protein: CASSPLGQDYEQYF.

The chain joins TRBV12-3 or TRBV12-4 to TRBJ1-1, with TRBD1 as a possible D gene (5 bases). Trimming stripped 6 bases from V and 1 base from J, with 12 bases between. The CDR3 extends over 14 amino acids. The CDR3, as DNA: TGTGCCAGCAGCACTCGCGACAGGAACACTGAAGCTTTCTTT. This sequence encodes CASSTRDRNTEAFF.

V and J are TRBV9 and TRBJ2-4; D remains unclear. Trimming left V 0 bases short and J 7 bases short, with 17 bases between. Germline V gives CDR1 SGDLS, CDR2 YYNGEE. The CDR3 spans 16 residues. CDR3 DNA sequence: TGTGCCAGCAGCGTAGTGGCAGATTCGGGTAGGAACATTCAGTACTTC. It codes for CASSVVADSGRNIQYF.

About this clonotype itself: A clone one base away is much larger, so this may be a read error. In this CDR3 the conserved last residue, phenylalanine or tryptophan, is missing, so a read error is likely. This rearrangement joins TRBV7-9 to TRBJ2-7, with 10 bases lining up with TRBD1. J lost 3 bases, V lost 4 bases, and 9 bases had no gene match. Germline CDR1 and CDR2: SEHNR and FQNEAQ (reference sequence). This CDR3 contains 16 residues. The CDR3: CASSSNPGTGDYEQYS. The CDR3 region has the DNA TGTGCCAGCAGCTCTAACCCCGGGACAGGGGACTACGAGCAGTACTCC.

This clonotype was observed a handful of times. This chain uses TRBV11-2 with TRBJ1-1, with D possibly matching TRBD1 (5 bases). Trimming shortened V by 4 bases and J by 5 bases, and 11 bases separated the two germline ends. Germline V gene lookup returns CDR1 SGHAT and CDR2 FQNNGV. This CDR3 spans 13 amino acids. The CDR3 protein is CASSSQGTTEAFF. The CDR3 DNA reads TGTGCCAGCAGCTCTCAGGGTACGACTGAAGCTTTCTTT.

This sequence joins TRBV5-1 and TRBJ1-4; TRBD1 agrees at 9 bases. Losses at the gene ends were 0 bases for V and 5 bases for J; bases not matched to a gene: 2. The CDR3 runs to 15 residues. The germline V gene encodes CDR1 SGHRS and CDR2 YFSETQ. This chain's CDR3 is CASSLAGTGNEKLFF. CDR3 bases: TGCGCCAGCAGCTTGGCCGGGACAGGGAATGAAAAACTGTTTTTT.

This chain joins TRBV4-2 and TRBJ1-1; 7 bases align to TRBD1. The CDR3 totals 15 residues. Germline CDR1 reads LGHNA; CDR2 reads YNFKEQ. Trimming cost V 3 bases and J 4 bases; bases outside gene matches: 8. The CDR3 sequence: CASSHPDRRGTEAFF. CDR3 nucleotide sequence: TGTGCCAGCAGCCACCCGGACAGGAGGGGCACTGAAGCTTTCTTT.